One sample yielded the 17 T cell receptor beta chains listed below, sequenced in a study of T cells in Graves' hyperthyroidism and ophthalmopathy. Authors of the study amplified TCR beta CDR3 regions from RNA transcripts. Primed by the HTBI set, a first-round RT-PCR was run on the TCR CDR3. TCRdb analysed the multiplex PCR reads with MiXCR anew, one entry per CDR3 protein. This sample has about 300,000 distinct CDR3 sequences; under 30% occur once, and the top ten carry about a quarter. Sequencing was carried out using blood. The receptor set was obtained from a man between 35 and 55 years old with Graves' hyperthyroidism that later progressed to Graves' ophthalmopathy.

This clonotype was seen a few times. The V call is TRBV19, the J call TRBJ2-7, with TRBD1 matching over 7 bases. Germline assignment: CDR1 LNHDA and CDR2 SQIVND (reference sequence). J was trimmed by 7 bases and V by 5 bases; bases with no gene match: 2. CDR3 size: 11 residues. CDR3 coding DNA: TGTGCCAGTAGTGACAGGGAAGAGCAGTACTTC. Protein sequence: CASSDREEQYF.

There are many counts of this clonotype. The CDR3 DNA reads TGTGCCAGCAGCGAGGCGGCCAACAATGAGCAGTTCTTC. Its translation is CASSEAANNEQFF. The J gene is TRBJ2-1, the V gene TRBV7-2; D not certain. From germline, CDR1 is SGHTA and CDR2 FQGNSA. This CDR3 is 13 amino acids long. V shed 5 bases and J shed 5 bases, with 10 bases lying between them.

This clonotype was counted ten times or more. This chain joins TRBV12-3 or TRBV12-4 and TRBJ1-5, with D hard to call. This CDR3 is built from 13 residues. Trimming shortened V by 3 bases and J by 8 bases, and 11 bases separated the two germline ends. The CDR3 here is CASSFTSREPQHF. The CDR3 nucleotides are TGTGCCAGCAGTTTCACGAGCCGGGAGCCCCAGCATTTT.

This clonotype was counted between two and nine times. This chain joins TRBV27 and TRBJ1-1; TRBD1 matches at 9 bases. Germline trimming cut 2 bases from V and 7 bases from J; bases unmatched to any gene: 8. Per the germline V gene, CDR1 is MNHEY and CDR2 is SMNVEV (reference sequence). This CDR3 is 15 amino acids long. The CDR3 DNA is TGTGCCAGCAGTTTACGGACAGGGGCATGGGGTGAAGCTTTCTTT. Its protein is CASSLRTGAWGEAFF.

This clonotype was recorded at least ten times. This rearrangement joins TRBV19 to TRBJ2-7; 10 bases agree with TRBD1. The CDR3 loop spans 14 amino acids. CDR1 and CDR2 (germline): LNHDA, SQIVND (reference sequence). J lost 6 bases, V lost 5 bases, and 7 bases had no gene match. The DNA for the CDR3 is TGTGCCAGTAGTGAGCGGGACAGGGGAACCGAGCAGTACTTC. This sequence encodes CASSERDRGTEQYF.

This clonotype was found once. The gene calls are TRBV7-3 and TRBJ2-1; 7 nucleotides line up with TRBD1. Germline V gene data show CDR1 as SGHTA and CDR2 as FQGTGA. This CDR3 contains 16 residues. V lost 3 bases, J lost 6 bases, and 11 bases stayed unmatched. The DNA for the CDR3 is TGTGCCAGCAGCTTGACCGGGACAGCTGGACTCAATGAGCAGTTCTTC. Translating it yields CASSLTGTAGLNEQFF.

This clonotype was observed a handful of times. The CDR3 DNA reads TGTGCCAGCAGGGACAAACAGGGGACCGGGGAGCTGTTTTTT. This translates into CASRDKQGTGELFF. This rearrangement joins TRBV12-3 or TRBV12-4 to TRBJ2-2; 7 bases agree with TRBD1. There are 14 residues in the CDR3. V gave up 6 bases and J gave up 5 bases; unmatched junction bases: 6.

This sequence joins TRBV6-1 and TRBJ1-5; tentatively, D is TRBD1 (5 bases). The CDR3 spans 12 residues. V was clipped by 8 bases and J by 5 bases, with 10 bases between them. Germline assignment: CDR1 MNHNS and CDR2 SASEGT. The CDR3 sequence: CASAGNDQPQHF. As DNA, the CDR3 is TGTGCCAGCGCAGGGAACGATCAGCCCCAGCATTTT.

There are many counts of this clonotype. This CDR3 reads CSARGLADTQYF. DNA for the CDR3: TGCAGTGCTAGAGGACTAGCGGATACGCAGTATTTT. The V gene is TRBV20-1, the J gene TRBJ2-3, with 8 bases aligning to TRBD2. The junction had 0 bases not matched to a gene; V was cut back by 1 base and J by 6 bases. The germline V gene encodes CDR1 DFQATT and CDR2 SNEGSKA (reference sequence). The CDR3 loop spans 12 amino acids.

This clonotype was counted ten times or more. V is TRBV2 and J is TRBJ1-5; D is undetermined. The V gene's germline CDR1 is SNHLY and CDR2 FYNNEI. There are 15 residues in the CDR3. The ends were cut back, 6 bases at V and 0 bases at J, with 12 bases in the middle. The CDR3 DNA follows: TGTGCCAGCAGCGTAACGCTCAATAGCAATCAGCCCCAGCATTTT. Its translation is CASSVTLNSNQPQHF.

The J gene is TRBJ1-5, the V gene TRBV6-5; D perhaps matches TRBD1 (5 bases). The germline gives CDR1 MNHEY, CDR2 SVGAGI. V gave up 7 bases and J gave up 7 bases, with 14 bases separating them. This CDR3 spans 13 amino acids. CDR3 in amino acids: CASTRDPWQPQHF. Here the CDR3 DNA reads TGTGCCAGCACTCGGGACCCCTGGCAGCCCCAGCATTTT.

This clonotype was found many times. The V call is TRBV2, the J call TRBJ1-1; maybe TRBD1 (6 bases). The germline gives CDR1 SNHLY, CDR2 FYNNEI. The V end was cut by 7 bases, the J end by 1 base, with 13 bases between. The CDR3 is 14 amino acids. CDR3 sequence reads: CASTWDNPNTEAFF. The CDR3 DNA follows: TGTGCCAGCACCTGGGACAACCCGAACACTGAAGCTTTCTTT.

This clonotype came up many times. The chain joins TRBV24-1 to TRBJ1-1; no reliable D call. The CDR3 runs 12 residues. V was shortened by 3 bases and J by 11 bases, with 12 bases between the two germline ends. Germline CDR1 reads KGHDR; CDR2 reads SFDVKD. The CDR3 loop is CATSDGVANAFF. The DNA for the CDR3 is TGTGCCACCAGTGATGGGGTGGCTAATGCTTTCTTT.

There are many counts of this clonotype. The chain recombines TRBV5-5 with TRBJ1-3; D remains ambiguous. Germline CDR1 and CDR2: SGHKS and YYEKEE (reference sequence). Trimming pared 6 bases from V and 0 bases from J, leaving 10 bases between. CDR3 length: 14 amino acids. As DNA, the CDR3 is TGTGCCAGCATTGACACCAGCTCTGGAAACACCATATATTTT. Protein product: CASIDTSSGNTIYF.

This chain joins TRBV12-5 and TRBJ2-5; 10 bases align to TRBD1. V gave up 0 bases and J gave up 5 bases; unmatched junction bases: 6. Per germline, CDR1 LGHNT and CDR2 FRNRAP. This CDR3 contains 16 residues. CDR3 loop: CASGLVLGTGAETQYF. For the CDR3, the DNA is TGTGCTAGTGGTTTGGTTCTTGGGACAGGGGCGGAGACCCAGTACTTC. The full variable domain, its missing parts supplied by reference TRBV12-5 and TRBJ2-5, is DARVTQTPRHKVTEMGQEVTMRCQPILGHNTVFWYRQTMMQGLELLAYFRNRAPLDDSGMPKDRFSAEMPDATLATLKIQPSEPRDSAVYFCASGLVLGTGAETQYFGPGTRLLVL.

Many counts were recorded for this clonotype. The V and J genes are TRBV6-5 and TRBJ2-7; D gene unclear. V was pared by 3 bases and J by 0 bases, with 9 bases between. CDR3 length: 14 residues. CDR1 and CDR2 (germline): MNHEY, SVGAGI. This chain's CDR3 is CASSYERSSYEQYF. The CDR3 region has the DNA TGTGCCAGCAGTTATGAAAGGAGCTCCTACGAGCAGTACTTC.

There are many counts of this clonotype. The CDR3 bases are TGTGCCAGCAGACATAACACCGGGGAGCTGTTTTTT. Protein: CASRHNTGELFF. The chain carries TRBV7-9 and TRBJ2-2; D is unclear. This CDR3 spans 12 amino acids. Germline assignment: CDR1 SEHNR and CDR2 FQNEAQ (reference sequence). The V end lost 6 bases, the J end lost 2 bases, and 4 bases lay between the germline ends. Using reference TRBV7-9 and TRBJ2-2 for the parts outside the CDR3, the full variable domain is DTGVSQNPRHKITKRGQNVTFRCDPISEHNRLYWYRQTLGQGPEFLTYFQNEAQLEKSRLLSDRFSAERPKGSFSTLEIQRTEQGDSAMYLCASRHNTGELFFGEGSRLTVL.